Each of the 12 T cell receptor beta chains below was sequenced from the same sample in a study of shared clonotypes between healthy human individuals. Using immunoSEQ multiplex PCR, the repertoire was profiled, and TCRdb retains in-frame clones only, with some absent. This table holds a few hundred thousand clones, over 60% found once. The sample consisted of PBMCs. Receptor source: a middle-aged woman in good health. Some clones in this sample may be carry-over from other donors' samples.

The V gene is TRBV5-4, the J gene TRBJ2-1; D not certain. The CDR3 covers 13 residues. V lost 4 bases and J lost 3, with 8 bases in between. The germline CDR1 and CDR2 sequences are SGHNT and YYREEE (reference sequence). The CDR3 nucleotides read TGTGCCAGCAGCAGGCCGGACTACAATGAGCAGTTCTTC. Amino acids: CASSRPDYNEQFF.

CDR3 amino acids: CASSVADGGTEKLFF. In nucleotides, the CDR3 is TGTGCCAGCAGCGTAGCAGACGGGGGAACGGAAAAACTGTTTTTT. The J gene is TRBJ1-4, the V gene TRBV9; a possible D gene is TRBD1 (5 bases). Germline V lookup: CDR1 SGDLS, CDR2 YYNGEE. Trimming took 0 bases from V and 8 from J, leaving 14 bases between them. The CDR3 has 15 residues.

In this sample, this clone turned up a few times. The gene calls are TRBV7-2 and TRBJ1-2, with D maybe TRBD1 (5 bases). CDR3 size: 15 residues. V was shortened by 0 bases and J by 7 bases, with 15 bases between the two germline ends. Germline V gene lookup returns CDR1 SGHTA and CDR2 FQGNSA. The CDR3 nucleotides are TGTGCCAGCAGCTTAGCATGGAGGTCAGGGTCTGGCTACACCTTC. It yields the protein CASSLAWRSGSGYTF.

In DNA, the CDR3 is TGCGCCAGCAGCCAAAGTGGGGACAGTCTCCAAGAGACCCAGTACTTC. This translates into CASSQSGDSLQETQYF. This chain joins TRBV4-1 and TRBJ2-5, with 7 bases that match TRBD1. Germline CDR1 reads MGHRA; CDR2 reads YSYEKL. The CDR3 covers 16 residues. J lost 1 base, V lost 2 bases, and 7 bases had no gene match.

This clone has a count of ten or more. This sequence joins TRBV6-4 and TRBJ2-3, with 11 bases identical to TRBD1. Germline V gene data show CDR1 as MRHNA and CDR2 as SNTAGT. This CDR3 contains 15 residues. V gave up 4 bases and J gave up 2 bases; unmatched junction bases: 2. The CDR3 sequence: CASSGGQGDTDTQYF. The DNA for the CDR3 is TGTGCCAGCAGTGGGGGACAGGGGGACACAGATACGCAGTATTTT.

V usage is TRBV6-5 and J usage is TRBJ2-7; 8 positions agree with TRBD1. CDR1 and CDR2 (germline): MNHEY, SVGAGI. This CDR3 is built from 15 residues. The V and J ends lost 6 bases and 3 bases, in that order; junction bases with no gene match: 10. CDR3 DNA sequence: TGTGCCAGCAGAGCTCCGGGACAGGAGATCTACGAGCAGTACTTC. Amino acid sequence: CASRAPGQEIYEQYF.

The CDR3 region has the DNA TGTGCCAGCAGCCCTGGGAAGACAGGGGTGCTGTATTTT. Amino acid sequence: CASSPGKTGVLYF. This rearrangement joins TRBV7-9 to TRBJ2-3, with 8 bases matching TRBD1. Trimming cost V 5 bases and J 14 bases; bases outside gene matches: 12. This CDR3 spans 13 amino acids. From germline, CDR1 is SEHNR and CDR2 FQNEAQ (reference sequence). Full variable domain (outside the CDR3, taken from reference TRBV7-9 and TRBJ2-3): DTGVSQNPRHKITKRGQNVTFRCDPISEHNRLYWYRQTLGQGPEFLTYFQNEAQLEKSRLLSDRFSAERPKGSFSTLEIQRTEQGDSAMYLCASSPGKTGVLYFGPGTRLTVL.

The table lists this clone with many counts. The chain employs TRBV4-3 and TRBJ1-3; D gene ambiguous. Germline CDR1 LGHNA, CDR2 YSLEER. The CDR3 is made up of 16 amino acids. V lost 1 base to trimming and J lost 0 bases, with 10 bases between them. CDR3 loop: CASSQVAGLSGNTIYF. CDR3 in DNA: TGCGCCAGCAGCCAAGTGGCAGGTCTCTCTGGAAACACCATATATTTT.

In the case of this clone: This sequence is one base from a far larger clone and is likely a read error. The chain uses TRBV29-1 and TRBJ1-1; D gene ambiguous. CDR1 is SQVTM and CDR2 is ANQGSEA in the germline V gene. The CDR3 length is 13 residues. The CDR3 loop is CGVSGNMNTEAFF. CDR3 in DNA: TGCGGCGTCTCGGGGAACATGAACACTGAAGCTTTCTTT.

The V call is TRBV4-3, the J call TRBJ2-7; no firm D call. Per the germline V gene, CDR1 is LGHNA and CDR2 is YSLEER. This CDR3 comprises 14 residues. Trimming took off 1 base at V and 0 bases at J, with 7 bases between the two ends. As DNA, the CDR3 is TGCGCCAGCAGCCAAGTATACCCCTCCTACGAGCAGTACTTC. The encoded protein is CASSQVYPSYEQYF.

This clone was seen once. This is likely an artifact of a read error, given a far larger clone one base away. This rearrangement joins TRBV5-6 to TRBJ1-1, with 7 bases identical to TRBD1. The CDR3 totals 14 residues. Germline CDR1 SGHDT, CDR2 YYEEEE. Here the CDR3 reads CASSYPDRNTKAFF. The CDR3 DNA sequence: TGTGCCAGCAGCTACCCGGACAGGAACACTAAAGCTTTCTTT.

V gene TRBV14 combines with J gene TRBJ2-2; perhaps TRBD1 as D (5 bases). The V and J ends lost 6 bases and 8 bases respectively, with 13 bases between them. This CDR3 spans 13 amino acids. The germline gives CDR1 SGHDN, CDR2 FVKESK. The CDR3 DNA is TGTGCCAGCAGAGACAGAGTTTGGGGGGAGCTGTTTTTT. Its translation is CASRDRVWGELFF.